This T cell receptor beta chain comes out of a study of beta chain features in type 1 diabetes. Study context: Regarding age, gender and cell yields, patients proved similar to healthy donors. General observations from the study: Researchers report that Type 1 diabetes patients had moderately but significantly shorter TCRB CDR3s across all four CD4+ subsets. The study found fewer insertions and more deletions at VDJ junctions in type 1 diabetes patients.

TCRB transcripts that were expressed got sequenced, as all of the isolated RNA had been reverse transcribed. About 3.57 million reads per sample were averaged for naive, central memory and regulatory samples. Clones were read by immunoSEQ multiplex PCR, and TCRdb kept only the in-frame ones, dropping some. This sample has approximately 730,000 clones, with around 15% found just once. The CDR3 is 17 amino acids. Trimming removed 2 bases from V and 1 base from J, with 15 bases in between. Germline CDR1 KGHSH, CDR2 LQKENI. This clone was counted a few times. Its antigen is unidentified. Source material: naive CD4+ T cells from blood. This clonotype originated in a man between 18 and 35 years old with type 1 diabetes. This chain joins TRBV18 and TRBJ2-1; D possibly corresponds to TRBD2 (6 bases). This CDR3 is CASSPSLVGRSYNEQFF. The DNA of the CDR3 is TGTGCCAGCTCACCATCGCTAGTGGGGAGGTCCTACAATGAGCAGTTCTTC.